This TCR beta chain was captured by sequencing in a study of human T cells and chemical hapten exposure. TCRdb processed the RACE reads anew with MiXCR; each CDR3 protein has one entry. The repertoire consists of some 90,000 distinct CDR3 sequences, with roughly 10% occurring once and the leading ten covering approximately 1.1%. This sample's time point: patch test 3, about 24 weeks after DPC sensitization. Treatment here: therapeutic diphenylcyclopropenone sensitization with weekly scalp DPC. This CDR3 spans 14 amino acids. V shed 4 bases and J 8 bases; nucleotides not matched to a gene: 8. Germline CDR1 DFQATT, CDR2 SNEGSKA (reference sequence). Study results and limitations: Expanded TCRs showed more large CDR3 clusters than pre-sensitization or healthy control sets.

This clonotype has ten or more counts. Its antigen is currently unknown. The rearrangement uses TRBV20-1 and TRBJ2-1; 10 bases map to TRBD2. Sequenced here: whole blood, sampled in connection with sensitization to the hapten diphenylcyclopropenone (DPC). This sequence originates from a woman under 40 with alopecia areata. Some clones in this sample may be carry-over from other donors' samples. In DNA, the CDR3 is TGCAGTGCTACAAGCGGGGGGGCCGAGGATGAGCAGTTCTTC. The encoded protein is CSATSGGAEDEQFF.